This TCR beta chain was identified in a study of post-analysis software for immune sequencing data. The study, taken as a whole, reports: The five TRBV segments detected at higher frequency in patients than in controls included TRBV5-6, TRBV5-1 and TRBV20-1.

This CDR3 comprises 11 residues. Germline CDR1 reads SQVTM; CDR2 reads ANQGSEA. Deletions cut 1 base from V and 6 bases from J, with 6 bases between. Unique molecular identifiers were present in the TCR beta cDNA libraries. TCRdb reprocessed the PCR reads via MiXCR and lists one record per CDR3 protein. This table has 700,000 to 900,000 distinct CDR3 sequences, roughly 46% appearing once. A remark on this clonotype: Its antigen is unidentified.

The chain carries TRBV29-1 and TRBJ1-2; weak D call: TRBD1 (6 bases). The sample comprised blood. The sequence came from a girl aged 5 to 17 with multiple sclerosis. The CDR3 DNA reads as TGCAGCGTTGAAGCAGGGGATGGCTACACCTTC. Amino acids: CSVEAGDGYTF.